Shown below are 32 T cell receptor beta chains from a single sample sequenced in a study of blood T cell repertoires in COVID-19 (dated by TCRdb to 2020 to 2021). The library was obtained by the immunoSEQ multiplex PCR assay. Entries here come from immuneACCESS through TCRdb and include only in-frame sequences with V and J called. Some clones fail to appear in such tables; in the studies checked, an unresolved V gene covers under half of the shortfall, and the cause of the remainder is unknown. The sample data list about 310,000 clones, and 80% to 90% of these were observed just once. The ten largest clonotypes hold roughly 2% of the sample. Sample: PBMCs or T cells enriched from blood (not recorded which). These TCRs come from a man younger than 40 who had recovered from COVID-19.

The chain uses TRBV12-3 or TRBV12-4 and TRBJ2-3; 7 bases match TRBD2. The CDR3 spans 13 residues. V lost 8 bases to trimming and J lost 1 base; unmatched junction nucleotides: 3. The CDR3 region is CASLAGGTDTQYF. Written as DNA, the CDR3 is TGTGCCAGCTTGGCGGGGGGCACAGATACGCAGTATTTT.

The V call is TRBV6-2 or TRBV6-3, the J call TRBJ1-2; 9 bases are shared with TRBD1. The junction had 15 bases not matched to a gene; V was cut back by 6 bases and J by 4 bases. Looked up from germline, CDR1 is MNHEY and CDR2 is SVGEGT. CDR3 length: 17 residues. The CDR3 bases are TGTGCCAGCAGCCCCCACTACCAGGGACAGGGCGGCTATGGCTACACCTTC. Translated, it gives CASSPHYQGQGGYGYTF.

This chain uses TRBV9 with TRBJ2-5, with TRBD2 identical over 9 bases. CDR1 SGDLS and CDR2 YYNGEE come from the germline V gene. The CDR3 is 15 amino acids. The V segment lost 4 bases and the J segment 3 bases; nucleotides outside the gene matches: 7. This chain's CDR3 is CASSRGGGTKETQYF. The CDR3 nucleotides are TGTGCCAGCAGCCGCGGGGGGGGCACAAAAGAGACCCAGTACTTC.

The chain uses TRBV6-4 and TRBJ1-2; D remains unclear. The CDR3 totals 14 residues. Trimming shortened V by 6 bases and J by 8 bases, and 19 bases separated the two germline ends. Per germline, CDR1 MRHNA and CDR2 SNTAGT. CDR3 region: CASSDGLRREGYTF. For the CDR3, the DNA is TGTGCCAGCAGCGACGGGCTCCGCCGCGAGGGCTACACCTTC.

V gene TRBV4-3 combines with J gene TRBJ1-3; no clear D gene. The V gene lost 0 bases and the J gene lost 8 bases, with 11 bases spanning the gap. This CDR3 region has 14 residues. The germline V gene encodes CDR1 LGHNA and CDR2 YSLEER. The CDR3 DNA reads TGCGCCAGCAGCCAAGATCAGAGGTCGGACACCATATATTTT. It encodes CASSQDQRSDTIYF.

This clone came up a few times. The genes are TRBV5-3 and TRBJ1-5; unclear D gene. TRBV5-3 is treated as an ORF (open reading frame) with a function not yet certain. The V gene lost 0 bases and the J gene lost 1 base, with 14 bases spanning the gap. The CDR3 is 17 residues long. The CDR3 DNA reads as TGTGCCAGAAGCTTGGCCGGGGTCCGTACGAGCAATCAGCCCCAGCATTTT. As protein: CARSLAGVRTSNQPQHF.

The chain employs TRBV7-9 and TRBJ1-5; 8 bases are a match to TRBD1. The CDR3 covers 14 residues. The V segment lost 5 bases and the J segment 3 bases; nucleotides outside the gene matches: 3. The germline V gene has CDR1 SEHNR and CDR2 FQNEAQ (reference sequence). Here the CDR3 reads CASSRTGYNQPQHF. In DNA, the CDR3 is TGTGCCAGCAGCCGGACAGGGTACAATCAGCCCCAGCATTTT.

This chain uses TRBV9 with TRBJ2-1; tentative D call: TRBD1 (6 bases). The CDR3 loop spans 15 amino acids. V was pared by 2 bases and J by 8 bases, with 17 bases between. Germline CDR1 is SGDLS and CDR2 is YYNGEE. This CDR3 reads CASSVSGGGPYEQFF. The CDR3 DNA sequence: TGTGCCAGCAGCGTGTCTGGGGGCGGCCCCTATGAGCAGTTCTTC.

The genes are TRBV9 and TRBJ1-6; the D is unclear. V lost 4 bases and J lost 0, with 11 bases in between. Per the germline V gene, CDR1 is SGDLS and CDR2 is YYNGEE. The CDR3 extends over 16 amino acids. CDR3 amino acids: CASSPGLSSYNSPLHF. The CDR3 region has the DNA TGTGCCAGCAGCCCGGGTTTAAGCTCCTATAATTCACCCCTCCACTTT.

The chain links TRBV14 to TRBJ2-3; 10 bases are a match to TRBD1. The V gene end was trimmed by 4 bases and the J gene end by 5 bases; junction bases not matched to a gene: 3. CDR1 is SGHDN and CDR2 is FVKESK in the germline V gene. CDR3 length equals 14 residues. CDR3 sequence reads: CASSRQGAGDTQYF. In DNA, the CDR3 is TGTGCCAGCAGCCGACAGGGGGCAGGAGATACGCAGTATTTT.

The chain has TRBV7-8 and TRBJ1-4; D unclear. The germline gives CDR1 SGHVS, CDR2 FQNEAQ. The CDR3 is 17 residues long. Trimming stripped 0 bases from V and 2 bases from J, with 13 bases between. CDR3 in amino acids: CASSLAEGWRTNEKLFF. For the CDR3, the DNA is TGTGCCAGCAGCTTAGCGGAGGGCTGGAGGACTAATGAAAAACTGTTTTTT.

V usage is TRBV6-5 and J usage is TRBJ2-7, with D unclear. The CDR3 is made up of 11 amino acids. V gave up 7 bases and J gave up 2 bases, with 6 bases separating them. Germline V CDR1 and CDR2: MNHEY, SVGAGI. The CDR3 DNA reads TGTGCCAGCACGGGTACCTACGAGCAGTACTTC. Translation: CASTGTYEQYF.

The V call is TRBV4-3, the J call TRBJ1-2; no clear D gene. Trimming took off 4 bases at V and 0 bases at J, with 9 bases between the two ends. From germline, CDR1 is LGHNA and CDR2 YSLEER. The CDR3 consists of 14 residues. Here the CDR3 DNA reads TGCGCCAGCAGCCCTTGGCTAGCTAACTATGGCTACACCTTC. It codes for CASSPWLANYGYTF.

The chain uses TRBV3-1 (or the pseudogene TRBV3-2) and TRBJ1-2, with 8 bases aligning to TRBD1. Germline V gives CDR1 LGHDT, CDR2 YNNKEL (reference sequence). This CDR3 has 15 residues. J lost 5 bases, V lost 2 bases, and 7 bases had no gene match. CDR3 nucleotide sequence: TGTGCCAGCAGCCAACCAGGGGGCGCGGGGTATGGCTACACCTTC. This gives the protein CASSQPGGAGYGYTF.

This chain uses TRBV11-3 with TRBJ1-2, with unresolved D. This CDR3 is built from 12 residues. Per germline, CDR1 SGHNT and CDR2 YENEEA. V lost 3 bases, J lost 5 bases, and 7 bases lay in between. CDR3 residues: CASSFSGYGYTF. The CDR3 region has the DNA TGTGCCAGCAGCTTCTCGGGTTATGGCTACACCTTC.

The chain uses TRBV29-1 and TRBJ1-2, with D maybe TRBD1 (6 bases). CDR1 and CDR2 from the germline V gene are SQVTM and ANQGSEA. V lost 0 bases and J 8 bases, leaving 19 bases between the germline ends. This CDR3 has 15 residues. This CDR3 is CSVEDSPRPDRGYTF. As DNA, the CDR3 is TGCAGCGTTGAAGATTCCCCCCGCCCCGACAGGGGCTACACCTTC.

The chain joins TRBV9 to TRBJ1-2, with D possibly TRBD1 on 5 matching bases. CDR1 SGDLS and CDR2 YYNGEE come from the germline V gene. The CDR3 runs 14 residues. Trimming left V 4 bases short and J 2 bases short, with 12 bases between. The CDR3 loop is CASSPIGGNYGYTF. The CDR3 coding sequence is TGTGCCAGCAGCCCCATCGGGGGGAACTATGGCTACACCTTC.

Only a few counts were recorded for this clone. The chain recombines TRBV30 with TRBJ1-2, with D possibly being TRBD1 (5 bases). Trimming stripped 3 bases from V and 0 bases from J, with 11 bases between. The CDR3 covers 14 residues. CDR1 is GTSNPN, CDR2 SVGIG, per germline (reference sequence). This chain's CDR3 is CAWSRAVANYGYTF. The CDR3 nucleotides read TGTGCCTGGAGCAGGGCAGTAGCTAACTATGGCTACACCTTC.

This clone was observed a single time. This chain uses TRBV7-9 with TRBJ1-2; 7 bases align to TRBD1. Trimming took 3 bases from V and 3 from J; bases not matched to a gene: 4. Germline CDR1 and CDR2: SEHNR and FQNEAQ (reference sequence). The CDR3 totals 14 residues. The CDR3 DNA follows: TGTGCCAGCAGCTTGATTCAGGGGGACTATGGCTACACCTTC. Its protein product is CASSLIQGDYGYTF. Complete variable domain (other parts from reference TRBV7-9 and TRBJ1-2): DTGVSQNPRHKITKRGQNVTFRCDPISEHNRLYWYRQTLGQGPEFLTYFQNEAQLEKSRLLSDRFSAERPKGSFSTLEIQRTEQGDSAMYLCASSLIQGDYGYTFGSGTRLTVV.

Here the CDR3 DNA reads TGTGCCTGGAGCCTTCCCCAGGGAAGGAACGAGCAGTACTTC. It is translated as CAWSLPQGRNEQYF. V usage is TRBV30 and J usage is TRBJ2-7, with a possible D match to TRBD1 (5 bases). This CDR3 comprises 14 residues. CDR1 and CDR2 from the germline V gene are GTSNPN and SVGIG (reference sequence). V was clipped by 3 bases and J by 5 bases, with 17 bases between them.

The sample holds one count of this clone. CDR3 amino acids: CASSPLSGQETQYF. CDR3 bases: TGTGCCAGCTCACCACTCAGCGGCCAAGAGACCCAGTACTTC. The V call is TRBV18, the J call TRBJ2-5; tentatively, D is TRBD2 (5 bases). Germline CDR1 and CDR2: KGHSH and LQKENI. V was cut by 1 base and J by 1 base, with 7 bases left in between. This CDR3 contains 14 residues.

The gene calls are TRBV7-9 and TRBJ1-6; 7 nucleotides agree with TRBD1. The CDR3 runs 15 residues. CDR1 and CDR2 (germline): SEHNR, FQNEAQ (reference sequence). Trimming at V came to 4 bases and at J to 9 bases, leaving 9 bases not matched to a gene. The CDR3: CASSSGTGDFSPLHF. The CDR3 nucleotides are TGTGCCAGCAGCTCCGGTACAGGGGATTTTTCACCCCTCCACTTT.

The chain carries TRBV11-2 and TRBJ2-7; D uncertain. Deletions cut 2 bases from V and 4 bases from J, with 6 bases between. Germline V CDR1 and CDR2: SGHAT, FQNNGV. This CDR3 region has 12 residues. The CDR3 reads CASSLSFYEQYF. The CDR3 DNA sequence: TGTGCCAGCAGCTTATCTTTTTACGAGCAGTACTTC.

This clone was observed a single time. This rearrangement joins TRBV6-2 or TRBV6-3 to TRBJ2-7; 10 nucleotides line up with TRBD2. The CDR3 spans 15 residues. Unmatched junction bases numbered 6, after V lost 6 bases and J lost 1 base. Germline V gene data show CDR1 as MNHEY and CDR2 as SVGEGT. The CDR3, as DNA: TGTGCCAGCAGGCCTCAACTAGCGGGGTCCTACGAGCAGTACTTC. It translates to CASRPQLAGSYEQYF.

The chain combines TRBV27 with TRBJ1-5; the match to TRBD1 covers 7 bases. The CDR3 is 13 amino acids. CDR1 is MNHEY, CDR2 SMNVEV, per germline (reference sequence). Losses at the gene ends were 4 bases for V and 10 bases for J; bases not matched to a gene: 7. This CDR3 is CASSSVRDSPQHF. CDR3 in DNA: TGTGCCAGCAGTTCTGTCCGGGACAGTCCCCAGCATTTT.

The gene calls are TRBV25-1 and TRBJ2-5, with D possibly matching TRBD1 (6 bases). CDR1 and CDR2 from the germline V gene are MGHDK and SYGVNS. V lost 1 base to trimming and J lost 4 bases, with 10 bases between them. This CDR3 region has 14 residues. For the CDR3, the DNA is TGTGCCAGCAGTGAATCCCCAGGGGTAGAGACCCAGTACTTC. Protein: CASSESPGVETQYF.

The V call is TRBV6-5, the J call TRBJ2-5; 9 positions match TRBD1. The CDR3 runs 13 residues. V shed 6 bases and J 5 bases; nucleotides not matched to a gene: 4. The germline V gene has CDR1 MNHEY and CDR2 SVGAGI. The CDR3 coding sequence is TGTGCCAGCAGACAGGGGGCGCAGGAGACCCAGTACTTC. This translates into CASRQGAQETQYF.

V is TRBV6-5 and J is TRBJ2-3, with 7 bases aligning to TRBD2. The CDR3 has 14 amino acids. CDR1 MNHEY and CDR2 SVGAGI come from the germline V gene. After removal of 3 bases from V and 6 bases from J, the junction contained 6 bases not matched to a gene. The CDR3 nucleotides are TGTGCCAGCAGTTATCAAGCGGGGTTGGATACGCAGTATTTT. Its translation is CASSYQAGLDTQYF.

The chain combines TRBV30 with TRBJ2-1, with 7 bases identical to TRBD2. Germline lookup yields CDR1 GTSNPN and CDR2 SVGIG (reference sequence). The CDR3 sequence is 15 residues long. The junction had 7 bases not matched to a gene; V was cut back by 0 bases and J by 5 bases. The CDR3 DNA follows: TGTGCCTGGAGTGTACGTGGGGGGGGGAACAATGAGCAGTTCTTC. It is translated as CAWSVRGGGNNEQFF.

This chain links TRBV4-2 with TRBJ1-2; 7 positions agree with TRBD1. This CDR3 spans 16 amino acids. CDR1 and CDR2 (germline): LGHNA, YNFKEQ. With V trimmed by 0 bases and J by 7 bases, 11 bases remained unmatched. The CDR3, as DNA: TGTGCCAGCAGCCAAGAGGTCGGTACAGGGGATATTGGCTACACCTTC. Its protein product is CASSQEVGTGDIGYTF.

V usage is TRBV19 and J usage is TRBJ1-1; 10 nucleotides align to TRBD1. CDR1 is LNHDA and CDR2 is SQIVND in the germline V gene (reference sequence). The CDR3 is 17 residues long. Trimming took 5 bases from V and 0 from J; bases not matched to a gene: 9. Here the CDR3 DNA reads TGTGCCAGTAGTTCCCGGACAGGGGGTTTTATGAACACTGAAGCTTTCTTT. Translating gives CASSSRTGGFMNTEAFF. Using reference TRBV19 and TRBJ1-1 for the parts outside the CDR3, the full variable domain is DGGITQSPKYLFRKEGQNVTLSCEQNLNHDAMYWYRQDPGQGLRLIYYSQIVNDFQKGDIAEGYSVSREKKESFPLTVTSAQKNPTAFYLCASSSRTGGFMNTEAFFGQGTRLTVV.

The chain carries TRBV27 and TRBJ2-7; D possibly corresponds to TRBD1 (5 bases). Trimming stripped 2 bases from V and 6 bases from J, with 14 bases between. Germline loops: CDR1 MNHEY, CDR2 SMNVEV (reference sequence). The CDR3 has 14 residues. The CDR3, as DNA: TGTGCCAGCAGTTTAATAGGGGCCCCCCGCGAGCAGTACTTC. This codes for CASSLIGAPREQYF.